The next 23 T cell receptor beta chains were all read from a single sample in a study of blood T cells in healthy people across ages. Then a second PCR, running about 6 to 11 cycles, was carried out with a sample-barcoded 5' primer and a J-beta primer mix. TCRdb independently ran MiXCR on the 5' RACE reads; one entry per CDR3 protein. The table has approximately 810,000 distinct CDR3 sequences, around 28% seen once; the top ten hold around 15%. Material for sequencing was blood. The receptors here all came from an elderly woman in good health.

The chain has TRBV3-1 and TRBJ2-7, with D possibly TRBD1 on 6 matching bases. This CDR3 contains 13 residues. Germline V gene sequence: CDR1 LGHDT, CDR2 YNNKEL (reference sequence). V was cut by 5 bases and J by 1 base, with 9 bases left in between. CDR3 bases: TGTGCCAGCAGCGACAGGCTGTCCTACGAGCAGTACTTC. This gives the protein CASSDRLSYEQYF.

This clonotype was counted between two and nine times. This chain uses TRBV12-3 or TRBV12-4 with TRBJ2-5; D is perhaps TRBD2 (5 bases). Deletions cut 7 bases from V and 11 bases from J, with 26 bases between. The CDR3 sequence is 15 residues long. The CDR3 region has the DNA TGTGCCAGCACCACTGCGGGCACCGTGACGAATGAGCAGTACTTC. It is translated as CASTTAGTVTNEQYF.

This clonotype was recorded at least ten times. The chain is built from TRBV6-4 and TRBJ1-1; TRBD1 agrees at 8 bases. This CDR3 has 14 amino acids. With 6 bases clipped from V and 1 base from J, the junction kept 4 bases outside the gene matches. Germline V gives CDR1 MRHNA, CDR2 SNTAGT. The CDR3 here is CASRAGTGNTEAFF. CDR3 DNA: TGTGCCAGCAGAGCCGGGACAGGGAACACTGAAGCTTTCTTT.

This clonotype was recorded many times. The J gene is TRBJ2-1, the V gene TRBV7-9; D possibly corresponds to TRBD1 (6 bases). Germline CDR1 and CDR2: SEHNR and FQNEAQ (reference sequence). The ends were cut back, 6 bases at V and 4 bases at J, with 19 bases in the middle. CDR3 length: 16 residues. CDR3 DNA sequence: TGTGCCAGCAGTAAAAGTGGGACACGGCATTACAATGAGCAGTTCTTC. Encoded protein: CASSKSGTRHYNEQFF.

This clonotype has at least ten counts. The CDR3 region is CASSPRDRGVRRQDQPQHF. The DNA for the CDR3 is TGTGCCAGCAGTCCCCGGGACAGAGGCGTCCGGCGTCAAGATCAGCCCCAGCATTTT. The V gene is TRBV6-2 or TRBV6-3, the J gene TRBJ1-5; 7 bases agree with TRBD1. The CDR3 sequence is 19 residues long. Germline CDR1 is MNHEY and CDR2 is SVGEGT. Trimming cost V 5 bases and J 5 bases; bases outside gene matches: 21.

The chain has TRBV7-9 and TRBJ1-2, with TRBD1 identical over 7 bases. This CDR3 region has 14 residues. The germline V gene encodes CDR1 SEHNR and CDR2 FQNEAQ (reference sequence). V shed 3 bases and J 5 bases; nucleotides not matched to a gene: 6. In DNA, the CDR3 is TGTGCCAGCAGCTTCTTTCAGGGGGAATATGGCTACACCTTC. It specifies CASSFFQGEYGYTF. Full variable domain (missing parts from reference TRBV7-9 and TRBJ1-2): DTGVSQNPRHKITKRGQNVTFRCDPISEHNRLYWYRQTLGQGPEFLTYFQNEAQLEKSRLLSDRFSAERPKGSFSTLEIQRTEQGDSAMYLCASSFFQGEYGYTFGSGTRLTVV.

In the case of this clonotype: This sequence may be a read error, since a much larger clone differs from it by one base. The chain recombines TRBV4-3 with TRBJ1-6, with unresolved D. This CDR3 has 13 amino acids. In germline, CDR1 is LGHNA, CDR2 YSLEER. The V and J ends lost 0 bases and 9 bases respectively, with 6 bases between them. In nucleotides, the CDR3 is TGCGCCAGCAGCCAAGATAAGGGTTCACCCCTCCACTTT. Translated, it gives CASSQDKGSPLHF.

This clonotype was found many times. The chain uses TRBV4-3 and TRBJ1-5; D gene ambiguous. The V and J ends lost 0 bases and 2 bases respectively, with 8 bases between them. CDR3 size: 15 residues. Per germline, CDR1 LGHNA and CDR2 YSLEER. CDR3 amino acids: CASSQEPRGNQPQHF. The CDR3 coding sequence is TGCGCCAGCAGCCAAGAACCTCGGGGCAATCAGCCCCAGCATTTT.

This chain joins TRBV7-8 and TRBJ1-6; D gene uncertain. CDR1 and CDR2 (germline): SGHVS, FQNEAQ. CDR3 length equals 13 residues. V was trimmed by 5 bases and J by 6 bases, leaving 8 bases between them. CDR3 DNA: TGTGCCAGCAGCCCGGCCACTAATTCACCCCTCCACTTT. As protein: CASSPATNSPLHF.

This clonotype has a handful of counts. This chain connects TRBV27 to TRBJ1-1; D is unclear. Looked up from germline, CDR1 is MNHEY and CDR2 is SMNVEV (reference sequence). There are 15 residues in the CDR3. V lost 3 bases and J lost 0, with 11 bases in between. As DNA, the CDR3 is TGTGCCAGCAGTTTTTCCGGCAGCCTGAACACTGAAGCTTTCTTT. It translates to CASSFSGSLNTEAFF.

The gene calls are TRBV9 and TRBJ2-2; D possibly corresponds to TRBD2 (6 bases). The V end was cut by 2 bases, the J end by 5 bases, with 10 bases between. The germline gives CDR1 SGDLS, CDR2 YYNGEE. CDR3 size: 14 residues. The CDR3 protein is CASSVGLLTGELFF. The CDR3 DNA reads as TGTGCCAGCAGCGTGGGACTTCTAACCGGGGAGCTGTTTTTT.

V gene TRBV7-2 combines with J gene TRBJ2-5; D is undetermined. Gene TRBJ2-7 matches the end of the DNA better, so the J call may be wrong. Germline CDR1 reads SGHTA; CDR2 reads FQGNSA. The CDR3 is made up of 13 amino acids. The CDR3 DNA sequence: TGTGCCAGCAGCTTAAAAACGGCCGACGAGCAGTACTTC. It is translated as CASSLKTADEQYF.

The chain recombines TRBV6-6 with TRBJ2-2; 8 bases fit TRBD2. After removal of 7 bases from V and 2 bases from J, the junction contained 3 bases not matched to a gene. The germline CDR1 and CDR2 sequences are MNHNY and SVGAGI (reference sequence). This CDR3 region has 14 residues. CDR3 nucleotide sequence: TGTGCCAGCAACGGGGGGGAAAACACCGGGGAGCTGTTTTTT. Encoded protein: CASNGGENTGELFF.

This clonotype was found many times. J is TRBJ2-1 and V is TRBV6-6; no clear D gene. Germline loops: CDR1 MNHNY, CDR2 SVGAGI (reference sequence). V was trimmed by 0 bases and J by 0 bases, leaving 6 bases between them. This CDR3 has 15 amino acids. The CDR3 loop reads CASSYSVSSYNEQFF. In DNA form, the CDR3 reads TGTGCCAGCAGTTACTCGGTGAGCTCCTACAATGAGCAGTTCTTC.

The sample holds many counts of this clonotype. The V call is TRBV5-1, the J call TRBJ2-6; either TRBD1 or TRBD2 may fit D (5 bases each). CDR1 and CDR2 from the germline V gene are SGHRS and YFSETQ. CDR3 length: 16 amino acids. V dropped 5 bases and J dropped 0 bases, with 12 bases sitting between them. CDR3 sequence: CASSRDGASGANVLTF. For the CDR3, the DNA is TGCGCCAGCAGTCGGGACGGGGCCTCTGGGGCCAACGTCCTGACTTTC.

This clonotype was observed a few times. The rearrangement joins TRBV24-1 to TRBJ2-7; 8 nucleotides agree with TRBD1. V gave up 4 bases and J gave up 5 bases; unmatched junction bases: 9. CDR3 length: 15 amino acids. Germline loops: CDR1 KGHDR, CDR2 SFDVKD. The CDR3 coding sequence is TGTGCCACCAGTGACGGGCACAGGGGGGAAAACGAGCAGTACTTC. Encoded protein: CATSDGHRGENEQYF.

The V gene is TRBV7-2, the J gene TRBJ1-1; D unresolved. CDR1 is SGHTA, CDR2 FQGNSA, per germline. The CDR3 consists of 14 residues. Trimming took off 6 bases at V and 1 base at J, with 12 bases between the two ends. The CDR3 reads CASSLKRGNTEAFF. CDR3 coding DNA: TGTGCCAGCAGTTTAAAGCGGGGGAACACTGAAGCTTTCTTT.

The V gene is TRBV7-2, the J gene TRBJ1-4, with D unclear. The CDR3 has 14 residues. Germline CDR1 and CDR2: SGHTA and FQGNSA. Between the trimmed V and J ends, which lost 5 bases and 2 bases, there was a span of 9 bases. CDR3 sequence reads: CASSPAYTNEKLFF. As DNA, the CDR3 is TGTGCCAGCAGCCCCGCGTATACTAATGAAAAACTGTTTTTT.

The chain is built from TRBV28 and TRBJ2-1; possible D gene TRBD2, 5 bases. Between the trimmed V and J ends, which lost 10 bases and 13 bases, there was a span of 23 bases. Germline CDR1 reads MDHEN; CDR2 reads SYDVKM. This CDR3 has 13 residues. The CDR3 region is CAIGSIPGGRQFF. The CDR3 coding sequence is TGTGCCATCGGATCGATTCCGGGCGGGCGACAGTTCTTC.

The chain uses TRBV7-9 and TRBJ1-4; 7 bases map to TRBD1. The germline CDR1 and CDR2 sequences are SEHNR and FQNEAQ (reference sequence). The V and J ends lost 3 bases and 7 bases, in that order; junction bases with no gene match: 11. The CDR3 covers 16 residues. CDR3 nucleotide sequence: TGTGCCAGCAGCTTTGGAAGAGGGGGCCCGCGTGAAAAACTGTTTTTT. Encoded protein: CASSFGRGGPREKLFF.

The sample holds many counts of this clonotype. The chain recombines TRBV3-1 with TRBJ2-1, with D possibly matching TRBD1 (5 bases). This CDR3 spans 17 amino acids. Germline values: CDR1 LGHDT, CDR2 YNNKEL (reference sequence). With 1 base removed from V and 0 bases from J, the gap between germline ends came to 13 bases. The DNA of the CDR3 is TGTGCCAGCAGCCAAGTACTTCGGACACCCTCCTACAATGAGCAGTTCTTC. The encoded protein is CASSQVLRTPSYNEQFF.

Ten or more counts support this clonotype. J is TRBJ2-1 and V is TRBV5-4, with 12 bases lining up with TRBD2. Germline CDR1 SGHNT, CDR2 YYREEE (reference sequence). The CDR3 is 16 amino acids. The J segment lost 10 bases and the V segment lost 5 bases, leaving 13 bases of the junction unmatched. The CDR3 sequence is CASSFTGTSGSAEQFF. In DNA, the CDR3 is TGTGCCAGCAGTTTCACCGGGACTAGCGGGTCAGCCGAGCAGTTCTTC. The full variable domain, completed using reference TRBV5-4 and TRBJ2-1, is ETGVTQSPTHLIKTRGQQVTLRCSSQSGHNTVSWYQQALGQGPQFIFQYYREEENGRGNFPPRFSGLQFPNYSSELNVNALELDDSALYLCASSFTGTSGSAEQFFGPGTRLTVL.

This clonotype was seen repeatedly, ten times or more. This chain uses TRBV5-1 with TRBJ2-7; D uncertain. From germline, CDR1 is SGHRS and CDR2 YFSETQ. Trimming cost V 2 bases and J 0 bases, with 9 bases left between them. This CDR3 comprises 14 residues. The CDR3, as DNA: TGCGCCAGCAGCTTCCAGATGAGCTCCTACGAGCAGTACTTC. It translates to CASSFQMSSYEQYF. Looking up the rest from reference TRBV5-1 and TRBJ2-7 gives the full variable domain: KAGVTQTPRYLIKTRGQQVTLSCSPISGHRSVSWYQQTPGQGLQFLFEYFSETQRNKGNFPGRFSGRQFSNSRSEMNVSTLELGDSALYLCASSFQMSSYEQYFGPGTRLTVT.